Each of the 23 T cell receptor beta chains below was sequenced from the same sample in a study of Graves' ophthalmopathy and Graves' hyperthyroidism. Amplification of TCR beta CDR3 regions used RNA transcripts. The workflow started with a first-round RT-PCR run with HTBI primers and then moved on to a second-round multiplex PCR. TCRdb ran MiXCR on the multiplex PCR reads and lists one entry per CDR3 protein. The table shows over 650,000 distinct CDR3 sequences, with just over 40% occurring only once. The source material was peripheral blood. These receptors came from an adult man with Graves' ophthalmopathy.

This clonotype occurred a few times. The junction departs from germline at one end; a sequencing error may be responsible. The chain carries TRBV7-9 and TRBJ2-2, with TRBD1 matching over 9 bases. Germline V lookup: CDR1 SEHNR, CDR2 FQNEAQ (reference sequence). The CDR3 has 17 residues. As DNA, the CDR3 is TGCGCCAGCAGCCACGGCCGGGACAGGGTCAACACCGGGGAGCTGTTTTTT. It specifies CASSHGRDRVNTGELFF. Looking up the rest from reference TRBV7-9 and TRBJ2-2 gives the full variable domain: DTGVSQNPRHKITKRGQNVTFRCDPISEHNRLYWYRQTLGQGPEFLTYFQNEAQLEKSRLLSDRFSAERPKGSFSTLEIQRTEQGDSAMYLCASSHGRDRVNTGELFFGEGSRLTVL.

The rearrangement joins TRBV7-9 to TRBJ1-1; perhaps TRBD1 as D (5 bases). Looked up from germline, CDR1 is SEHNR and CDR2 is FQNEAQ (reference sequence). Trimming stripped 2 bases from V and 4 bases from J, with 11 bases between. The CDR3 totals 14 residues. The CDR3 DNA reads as TGTGCCAGCAGCTTACCAGGGCCGGGCACTGAAGCTTTCTTT. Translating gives CASSLPGPGTEAFF.

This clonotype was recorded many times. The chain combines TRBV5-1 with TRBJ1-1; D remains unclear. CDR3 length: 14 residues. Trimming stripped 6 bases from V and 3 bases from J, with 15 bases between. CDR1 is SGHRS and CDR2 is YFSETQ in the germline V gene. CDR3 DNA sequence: TGCGCCAGCAAAAGGGCCTCGGAGGACACTGAAGCTTTCTTT. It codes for CASKRASEDTEAFF.

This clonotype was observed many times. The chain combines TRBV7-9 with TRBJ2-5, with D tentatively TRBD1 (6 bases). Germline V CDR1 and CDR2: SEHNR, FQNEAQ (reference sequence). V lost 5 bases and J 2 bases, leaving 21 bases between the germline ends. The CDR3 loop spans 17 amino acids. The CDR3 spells CASSARSGAPRQETQYF. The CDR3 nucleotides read TGTGCCAGCAGCGCCCGCTCAGGGGCACCGCGGCAAGAGACCCAGTACTTC.

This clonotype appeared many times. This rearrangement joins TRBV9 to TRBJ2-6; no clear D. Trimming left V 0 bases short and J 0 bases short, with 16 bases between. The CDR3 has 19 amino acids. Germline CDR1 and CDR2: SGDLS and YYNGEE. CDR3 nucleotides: TGTGCCAGCAGCGTAGCAACTACCGGGCCACACTCTGGGGCCAACGTCCTGACTTTC. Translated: CASSVATTGPHSGANVLTF.

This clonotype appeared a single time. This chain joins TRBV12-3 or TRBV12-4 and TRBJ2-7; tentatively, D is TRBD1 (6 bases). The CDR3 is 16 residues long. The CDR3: CASGLVHGRTANEQYF. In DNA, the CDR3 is TGTGCTAGTGGTTTGGTACACGGAAGGACAGCGAACGAGCAGTACTTC.

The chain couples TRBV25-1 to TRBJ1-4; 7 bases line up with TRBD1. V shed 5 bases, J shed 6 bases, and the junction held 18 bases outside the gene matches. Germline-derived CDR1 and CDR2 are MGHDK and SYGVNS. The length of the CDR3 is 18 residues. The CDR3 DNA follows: TGTGCCAGCAGTTTCCTTGATGGGACAGCCGCGGTTTATGAAAAACTGTTTTTT. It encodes CASSFLDGTAAVYEKLFF.

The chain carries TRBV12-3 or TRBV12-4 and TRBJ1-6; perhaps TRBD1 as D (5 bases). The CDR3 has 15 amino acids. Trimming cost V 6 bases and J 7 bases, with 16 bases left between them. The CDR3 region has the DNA TGTGCCAGCAGCTATCTGACAGAGAAAAATTCACCCCTCCACTTT. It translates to CASSYLTEKNSPLHF.

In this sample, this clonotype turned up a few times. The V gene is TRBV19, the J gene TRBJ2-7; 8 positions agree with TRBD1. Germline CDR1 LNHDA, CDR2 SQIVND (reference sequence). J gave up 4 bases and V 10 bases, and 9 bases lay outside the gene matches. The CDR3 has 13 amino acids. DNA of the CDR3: TGTGCCACGGCTGGACAGGGAAAGTACGAGCAGTACTTC. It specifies CATAGQGKYEQYF.

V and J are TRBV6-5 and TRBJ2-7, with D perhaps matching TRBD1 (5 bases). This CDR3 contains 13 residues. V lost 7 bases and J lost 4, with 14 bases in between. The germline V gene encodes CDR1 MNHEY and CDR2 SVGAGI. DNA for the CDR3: TGTGCCAGCATCCAGCCCAGGGTTTACGAGCAGTACTTC. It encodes CASIQPRVYEQYF.

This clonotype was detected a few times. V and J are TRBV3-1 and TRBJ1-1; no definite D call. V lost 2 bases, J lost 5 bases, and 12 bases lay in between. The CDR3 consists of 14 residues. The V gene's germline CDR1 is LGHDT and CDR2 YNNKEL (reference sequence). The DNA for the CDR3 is TGTGCCAGCAGCCAACAGCTAGGGCCGACTGAAGCTTTCTTT. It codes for CASSQQLGPTEAFF.

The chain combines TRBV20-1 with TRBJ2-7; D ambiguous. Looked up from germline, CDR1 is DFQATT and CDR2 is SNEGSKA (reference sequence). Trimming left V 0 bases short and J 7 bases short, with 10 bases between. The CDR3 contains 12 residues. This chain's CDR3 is CSARDSSREQYF. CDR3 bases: TGCAGTGCTAGAGACTCAAGCCGGGAGCAGTACTTC.

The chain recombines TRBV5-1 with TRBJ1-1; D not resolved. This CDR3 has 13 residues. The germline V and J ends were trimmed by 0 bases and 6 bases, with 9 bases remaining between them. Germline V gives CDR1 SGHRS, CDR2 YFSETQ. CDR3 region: CASSLGPAPEAFF. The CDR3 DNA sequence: TGCGCCAGCAGCTTGGGACCCGCACCTGAAGCTTTCTTT.

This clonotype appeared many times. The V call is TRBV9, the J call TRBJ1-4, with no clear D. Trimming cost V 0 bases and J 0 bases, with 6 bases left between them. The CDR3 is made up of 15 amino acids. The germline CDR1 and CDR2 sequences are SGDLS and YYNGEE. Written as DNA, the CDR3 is TGTGCCAGCAGCGTAGGAATTGCAACTAATGAAAAACTGTTTTTT. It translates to CASSVGIATNEKLFF.

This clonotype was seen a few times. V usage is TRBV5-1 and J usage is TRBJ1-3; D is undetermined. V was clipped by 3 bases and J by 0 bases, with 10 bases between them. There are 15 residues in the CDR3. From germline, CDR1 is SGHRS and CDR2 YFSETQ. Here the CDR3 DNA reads TGCGCCAGCAGCTCGGCGGGAGGCTCTGGAAACACCATATATTTT. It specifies CASSSAGGSGNTIYF. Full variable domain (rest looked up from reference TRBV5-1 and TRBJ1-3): KAGVTQTPRYLIKTRGQQVTLSCSPISGHRSVSWYQQTPGQGLQFLFEYFSETQRNKGNFPGRFSGRQFSNSRSEMNVSTLELGDSALYLCASSSAGGSGNTIYFGEGSWLTVV.

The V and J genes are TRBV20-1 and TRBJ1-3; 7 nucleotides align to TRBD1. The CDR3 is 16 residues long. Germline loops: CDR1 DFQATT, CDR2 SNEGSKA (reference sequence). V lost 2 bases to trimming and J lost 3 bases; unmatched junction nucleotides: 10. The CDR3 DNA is TGCAGTGCTAGATTGCGAAGGGGGCTGGTTGGAAACACCATATATTTT. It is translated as CSARLRRGLVGNTIYF.

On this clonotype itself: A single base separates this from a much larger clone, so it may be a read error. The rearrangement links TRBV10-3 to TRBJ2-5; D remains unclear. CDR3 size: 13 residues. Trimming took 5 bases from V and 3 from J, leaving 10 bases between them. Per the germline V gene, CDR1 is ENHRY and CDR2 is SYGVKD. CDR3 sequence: CAISSASKETQYF. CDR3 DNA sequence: TGTGCCATCAGTAGCGCCTCGAAAGAGACCCAGTACTTC.

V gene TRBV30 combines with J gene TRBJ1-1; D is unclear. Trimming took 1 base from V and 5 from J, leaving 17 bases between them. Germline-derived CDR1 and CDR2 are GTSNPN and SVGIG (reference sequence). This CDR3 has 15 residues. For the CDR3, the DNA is TGTGCCTGGAGTGGGGCAGACTGGTATCGAACTGAAGCTTTCTTT. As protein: CAWSGADWYRTEAFF.

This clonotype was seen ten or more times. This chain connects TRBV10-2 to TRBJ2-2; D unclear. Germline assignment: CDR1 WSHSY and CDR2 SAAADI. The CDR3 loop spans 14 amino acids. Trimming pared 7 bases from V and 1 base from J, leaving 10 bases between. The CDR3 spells CASTLSQNTGELFF. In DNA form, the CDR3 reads TGCGCCAGCACTTTGAGCCAGAACACCGGGGAGCTGTTTTTT.

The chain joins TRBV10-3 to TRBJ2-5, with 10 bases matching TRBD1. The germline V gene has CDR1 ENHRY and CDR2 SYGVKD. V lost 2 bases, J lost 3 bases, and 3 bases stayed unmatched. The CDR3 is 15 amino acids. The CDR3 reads CAISEATGGEETQYF. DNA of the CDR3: TGTGCCATCAGTGAGGCGACAGGGGGCGAAGAGACCCAGTACTTC.

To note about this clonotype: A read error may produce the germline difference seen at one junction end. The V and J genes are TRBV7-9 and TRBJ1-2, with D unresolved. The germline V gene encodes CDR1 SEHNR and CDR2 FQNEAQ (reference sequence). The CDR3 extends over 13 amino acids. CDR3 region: CASSLTRTYCYTF. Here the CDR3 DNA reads TGTGCCAGCAGCTTGACACGAACCTATTGCTACACCTTC.

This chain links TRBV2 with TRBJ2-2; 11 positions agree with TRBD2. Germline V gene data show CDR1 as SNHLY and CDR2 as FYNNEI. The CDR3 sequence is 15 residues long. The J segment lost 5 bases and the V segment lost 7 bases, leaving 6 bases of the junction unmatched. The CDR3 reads CASTLAGGPTGELFF. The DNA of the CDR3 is TGTGCCAGCACCTTAGCGGGAGGGCCAACCGGGGAGCTGTTTTTT.

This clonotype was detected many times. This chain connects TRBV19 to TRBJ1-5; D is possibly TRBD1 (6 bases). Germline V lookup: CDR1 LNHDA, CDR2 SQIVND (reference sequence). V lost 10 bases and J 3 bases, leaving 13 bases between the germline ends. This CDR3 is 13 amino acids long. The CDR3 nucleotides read TGTGCCACCACACAGGGCTACAATCAGCCCCAGCATTTT. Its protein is CATTQGYNQPQHF.